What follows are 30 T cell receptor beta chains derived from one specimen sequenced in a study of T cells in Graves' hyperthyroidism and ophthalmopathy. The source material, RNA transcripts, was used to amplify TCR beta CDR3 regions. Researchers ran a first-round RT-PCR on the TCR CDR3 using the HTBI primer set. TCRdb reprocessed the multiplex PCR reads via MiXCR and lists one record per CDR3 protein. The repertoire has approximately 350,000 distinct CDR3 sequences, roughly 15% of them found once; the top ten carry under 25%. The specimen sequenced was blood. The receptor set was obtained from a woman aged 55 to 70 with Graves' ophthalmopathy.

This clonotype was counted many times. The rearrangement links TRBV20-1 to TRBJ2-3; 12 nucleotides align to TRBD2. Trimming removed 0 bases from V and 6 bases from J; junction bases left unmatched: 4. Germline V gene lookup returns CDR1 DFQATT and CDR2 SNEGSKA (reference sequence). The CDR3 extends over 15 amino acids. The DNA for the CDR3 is TGCAGTGCTAGAGATGGCCTAGCGGGAGGGGATACGCAGTATTTT. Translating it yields CSARDGLAGGDTQYF.

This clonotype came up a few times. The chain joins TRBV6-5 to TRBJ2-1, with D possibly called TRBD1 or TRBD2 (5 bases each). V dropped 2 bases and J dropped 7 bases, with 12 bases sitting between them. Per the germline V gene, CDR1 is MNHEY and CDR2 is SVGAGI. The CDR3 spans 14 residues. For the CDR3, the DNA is TGTGCCAGCAGTTACGGCAGGGACCCTAATGAGCAGTTCTTC. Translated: CASSYGRDPNEQFF.

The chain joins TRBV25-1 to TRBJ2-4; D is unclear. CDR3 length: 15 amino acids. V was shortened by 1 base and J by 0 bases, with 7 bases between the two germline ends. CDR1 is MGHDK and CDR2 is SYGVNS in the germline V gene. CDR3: CASSESEVAKNIQYF. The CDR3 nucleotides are TGTGCCAGCAGTGAATCGGAAGTAGCCAAAAACATTCAGTACTTC.

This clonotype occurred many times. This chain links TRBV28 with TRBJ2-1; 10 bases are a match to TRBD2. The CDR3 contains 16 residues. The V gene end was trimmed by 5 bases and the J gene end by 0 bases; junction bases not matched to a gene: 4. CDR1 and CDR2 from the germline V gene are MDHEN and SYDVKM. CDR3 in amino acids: CASSLPSGSSYNEQFF. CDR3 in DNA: TGTGCCAGCAGTCTCCCTAGCGGGAGCTCCTACAATGAGCAGTTCTTC.

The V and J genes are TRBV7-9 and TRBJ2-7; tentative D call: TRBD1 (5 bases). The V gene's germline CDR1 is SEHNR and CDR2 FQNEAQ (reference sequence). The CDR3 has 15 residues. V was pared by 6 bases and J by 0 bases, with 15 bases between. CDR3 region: CASRPPTGDSYEQYF. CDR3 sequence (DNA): TGTGCCAGCAGGCCCCCCACAGGCGACTCCTACGAGCAGTACTTC.

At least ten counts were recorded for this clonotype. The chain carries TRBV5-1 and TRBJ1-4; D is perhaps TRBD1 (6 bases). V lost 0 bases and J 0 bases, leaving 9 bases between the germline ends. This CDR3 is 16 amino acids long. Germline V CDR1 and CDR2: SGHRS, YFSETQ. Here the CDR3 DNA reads TGCGCCAGCAGCTTGGGGGGGCGGGCAACTAATGAAAAACTGTTTTTT. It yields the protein CASSLGGRATNEKLFF. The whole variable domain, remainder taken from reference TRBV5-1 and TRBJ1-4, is KAGVTQTPRYLIKTRGQQVTLSCSPISGHRSVSWYQQTPGQGLQFLFEYFSETQRNKGNFPGRFSGRQFSNSRSEMNVSTLELGDSALYLCASSLGGRATNEKLFFGSGTQLSVL.

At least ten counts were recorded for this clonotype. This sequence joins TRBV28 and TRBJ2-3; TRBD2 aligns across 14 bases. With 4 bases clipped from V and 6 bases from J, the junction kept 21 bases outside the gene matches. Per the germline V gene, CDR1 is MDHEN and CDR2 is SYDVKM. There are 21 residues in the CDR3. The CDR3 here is CASSSGPTTSGRVRAFDTQYF. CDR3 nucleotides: TGTGCCAGCAGTTCCGGACCTACGACTAGCGGGAGGGTTCGAGCGTTCGATACGCAGTATTTT.

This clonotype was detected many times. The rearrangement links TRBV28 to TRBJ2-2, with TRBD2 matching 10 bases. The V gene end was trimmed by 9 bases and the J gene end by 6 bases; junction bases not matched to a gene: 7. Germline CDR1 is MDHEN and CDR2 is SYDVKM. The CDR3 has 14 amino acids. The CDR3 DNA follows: TGTGCCAGTCGAAGCGGGAGGGAGGCCGGGGAGCTGTTTTTT. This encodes CASRSGREAGELFF.

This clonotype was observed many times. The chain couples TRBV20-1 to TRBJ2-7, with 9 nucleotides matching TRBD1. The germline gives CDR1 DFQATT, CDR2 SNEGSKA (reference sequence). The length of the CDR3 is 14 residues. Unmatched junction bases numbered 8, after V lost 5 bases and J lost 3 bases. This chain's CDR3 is CSAFGTGSLYEQYF. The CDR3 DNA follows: TGCAGTGCTTTCGGGACAGGGAGCCTCTACGAGCAGTACTTC.

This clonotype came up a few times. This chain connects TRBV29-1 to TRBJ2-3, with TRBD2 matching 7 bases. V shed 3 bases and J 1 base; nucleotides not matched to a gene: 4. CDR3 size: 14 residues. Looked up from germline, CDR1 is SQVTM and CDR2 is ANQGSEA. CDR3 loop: CSVDGTIRTDTQYF. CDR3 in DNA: TGCAGCGTTGACGGGACTATACGCACAGATACGCAGTATTTT.

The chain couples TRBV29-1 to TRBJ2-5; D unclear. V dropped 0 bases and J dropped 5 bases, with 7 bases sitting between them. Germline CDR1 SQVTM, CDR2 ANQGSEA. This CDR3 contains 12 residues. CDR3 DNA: TGCAGCGTTGAAGAGCAAATCGAGACCCAGTACTTC. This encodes CSVEEQIETQYF.

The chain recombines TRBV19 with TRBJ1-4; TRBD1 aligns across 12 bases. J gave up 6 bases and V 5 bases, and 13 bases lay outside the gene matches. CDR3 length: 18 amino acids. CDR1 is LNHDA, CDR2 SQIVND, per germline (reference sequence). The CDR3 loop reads CASSATGTGGAGDEKLFF. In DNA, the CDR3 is TGTGCCAGTAGTGCCACCGGGACAGGGGGCGCAGGGGATGAAAAACTGTTTTTT.

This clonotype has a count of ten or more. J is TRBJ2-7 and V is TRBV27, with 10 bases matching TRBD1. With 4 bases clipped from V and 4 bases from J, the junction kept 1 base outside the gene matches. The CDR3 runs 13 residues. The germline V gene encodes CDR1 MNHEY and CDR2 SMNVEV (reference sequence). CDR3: CASSWDRGYEQYF. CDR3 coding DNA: TGTGCCAGCAGTTGGGACAGGGGATACGAGCAGTACTTC.

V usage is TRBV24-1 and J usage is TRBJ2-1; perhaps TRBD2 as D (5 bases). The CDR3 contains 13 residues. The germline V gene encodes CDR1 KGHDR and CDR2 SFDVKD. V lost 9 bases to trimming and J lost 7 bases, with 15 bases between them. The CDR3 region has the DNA TGTGCCACCCCTGTGGGAGTGATAAATGAGCAGTTCTTC. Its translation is CATPVGVINEQFF.

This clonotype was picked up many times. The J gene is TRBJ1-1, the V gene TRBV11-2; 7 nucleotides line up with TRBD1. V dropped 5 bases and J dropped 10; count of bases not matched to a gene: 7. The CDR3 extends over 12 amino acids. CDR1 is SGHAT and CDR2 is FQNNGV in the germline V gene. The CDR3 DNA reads TGTGCCAGCAGCCCTGACAGGGTTGGAGCTTTCTTT. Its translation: CASSPDRVGAFF. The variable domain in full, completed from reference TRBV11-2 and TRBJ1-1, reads EAGVAQSPRYKIIEKRQSVAFWCNPISGHATLYWYQQILGQGPKLLIQFQNNGVVDDSQLPKDRFSAERLKGVDSTLKIQPAKLEDSAVYLCASSPDRVGAFFGQGTRLTVV.

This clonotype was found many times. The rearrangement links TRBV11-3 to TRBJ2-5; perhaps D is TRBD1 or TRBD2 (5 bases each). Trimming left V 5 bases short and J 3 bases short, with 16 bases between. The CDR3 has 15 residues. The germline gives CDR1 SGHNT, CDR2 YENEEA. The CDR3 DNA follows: TGTGCCAGCAGCCCCGAAGGGACGTATAAAGAGACCCAGTACTTC. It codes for CASSPEGTYKETQYF. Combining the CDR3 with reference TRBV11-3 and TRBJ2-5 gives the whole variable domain EAGVVQSPRYKIIEKKQPVAFWCNPISGHNTLYWYLQNLGQGPELLIRYENEEAVDDSQLPKDRFSAERLKGVDSTLKIQPAELGDSAVYLCASSPEGTYKETQYFGPGTRLLVL.

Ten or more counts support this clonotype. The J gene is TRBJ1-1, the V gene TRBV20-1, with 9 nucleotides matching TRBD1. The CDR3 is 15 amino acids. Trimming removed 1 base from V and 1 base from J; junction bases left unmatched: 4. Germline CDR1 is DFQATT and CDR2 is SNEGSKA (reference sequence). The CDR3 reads CSARAPGQGNTEAFF. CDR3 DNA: TGCAGTGCTAGAGCCCCGGGACAGGGGAACACTGAAGCTTTCTTT.

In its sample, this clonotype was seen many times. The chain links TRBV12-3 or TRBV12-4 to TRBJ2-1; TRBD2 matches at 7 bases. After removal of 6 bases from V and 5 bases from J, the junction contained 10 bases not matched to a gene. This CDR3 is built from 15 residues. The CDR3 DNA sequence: TGTGCCAGCAGCGGACCCACTAGCGTCCACAATGAGCAGTTCTTC. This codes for CASSGPTSVHNEQFF.

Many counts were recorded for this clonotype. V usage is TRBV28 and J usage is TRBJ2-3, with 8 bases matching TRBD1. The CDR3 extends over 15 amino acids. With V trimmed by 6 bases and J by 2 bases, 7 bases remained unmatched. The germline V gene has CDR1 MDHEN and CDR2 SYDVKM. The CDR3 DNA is TGTGCCAGCAGCTACGGGACAGGCAACACAGATACGCAGTATTTT. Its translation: CASSYGTGNTDTQYF.

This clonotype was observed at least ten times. The CDR3 coding sequence is TGTGCCAGCAGTTTAGTTGCCGGGACAGCTGAAGCTTTCTTT. It codes for CASSLVAGTAEAFF. V gene TRBV12-3 or TRBV12-4 combines with J gene TRBJ1-1; TRBD1 agrees at 7 bases. V lost 1 base and J lost 6; bases outside the gene matches: 5. The CDR3 contains 14 residues.

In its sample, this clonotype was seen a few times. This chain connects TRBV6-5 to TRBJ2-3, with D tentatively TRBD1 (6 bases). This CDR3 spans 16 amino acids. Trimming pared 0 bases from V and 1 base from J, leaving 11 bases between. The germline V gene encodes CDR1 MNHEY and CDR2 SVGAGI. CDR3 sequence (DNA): TGTGCCAGCAGTTACTCGTATCCAGGGGGCACAGATACGCAGTATTTT. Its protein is CASSYSYPGGTDTQYF.

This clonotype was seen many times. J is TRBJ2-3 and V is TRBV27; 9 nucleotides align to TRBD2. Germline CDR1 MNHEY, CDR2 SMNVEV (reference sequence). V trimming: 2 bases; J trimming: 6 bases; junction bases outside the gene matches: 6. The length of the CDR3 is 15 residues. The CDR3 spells CASSLVLAGLDTQYF. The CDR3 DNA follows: TGTGCCAGCAGTTTAGTCCTAGCGGGACTGGATACGCAGTATTTT.

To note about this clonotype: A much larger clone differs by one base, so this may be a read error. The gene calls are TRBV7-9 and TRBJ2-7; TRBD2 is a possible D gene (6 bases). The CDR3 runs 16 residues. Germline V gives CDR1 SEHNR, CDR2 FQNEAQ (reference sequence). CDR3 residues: CVSSLDGGLPTYEQYF. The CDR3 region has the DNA TGTGTCAGCAGCTTAGATGGGGGACTGCCCACCTACGAGCAGTACTTC.

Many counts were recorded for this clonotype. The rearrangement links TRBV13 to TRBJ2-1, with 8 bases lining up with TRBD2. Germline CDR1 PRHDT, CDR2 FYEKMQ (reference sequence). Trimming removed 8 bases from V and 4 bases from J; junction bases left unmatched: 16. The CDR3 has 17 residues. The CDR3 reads CASLAGGRREVYNEQFF. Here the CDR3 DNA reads TGTGCCAGCCTCGCGGGGGGAAGGCGGGAGGTATACAATGAGCAGTTCTTC.

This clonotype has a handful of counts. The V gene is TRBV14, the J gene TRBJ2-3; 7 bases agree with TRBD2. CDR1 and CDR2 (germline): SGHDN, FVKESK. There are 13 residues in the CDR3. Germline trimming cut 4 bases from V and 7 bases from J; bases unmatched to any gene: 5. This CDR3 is CASSPWGGNTQYF. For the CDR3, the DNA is TGTGCCAGCAGCCCCTGGGGGGGTAATACGCAGTATTTT. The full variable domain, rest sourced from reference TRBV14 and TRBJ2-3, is EAGVTQFPSHSVIEKGQTVTLRCDPISGHDNLYWYRRVMGKEIKFLLHFVKESKQDESGMPNNRFLAERTGGTYSTLKVQPAELEDSGVYFCASSPWGGNTQYFGPGTRLTVL.

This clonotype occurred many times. Here the CDR3 DNA reads TGTGCCAGCAGTTTCGCGACAGGGGGAACTGGGGCCAACGTCCTGACTTTC. It yields the protein CASSFATGGTGANVLTF. The V gene is TRBV28, the J gene TRBJ2-6, with TRBD1 matching 9 bases. Trimming took 3 bases from V and 2 from J; bases not matched to a gene: 5. The CDR3 is made up of 17 amino acids. Germline V gene sequence: CDR1 MDHEN, CDR2 SYDVKM.

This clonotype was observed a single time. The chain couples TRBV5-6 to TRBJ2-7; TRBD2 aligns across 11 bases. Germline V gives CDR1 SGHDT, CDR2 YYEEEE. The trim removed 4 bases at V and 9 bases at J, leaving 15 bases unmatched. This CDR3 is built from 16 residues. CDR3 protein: CASSPGGASGRIRQYF. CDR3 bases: TGTGCCAGCAGCCCGGGCGGGGCTAGCGGGAGGATTCGGCAGTACTTC.

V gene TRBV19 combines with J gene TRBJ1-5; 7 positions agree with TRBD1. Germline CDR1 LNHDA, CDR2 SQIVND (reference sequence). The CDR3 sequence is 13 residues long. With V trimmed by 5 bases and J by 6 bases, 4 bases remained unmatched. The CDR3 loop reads CASSSDRAQPQHF. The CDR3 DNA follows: TGTGCCAGTAGTTCCGACAGGGCTCAGCCCCAGCATTTT.

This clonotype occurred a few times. This CDR3 reads CSASPFGSVYGYTF. The CDR3 DNA reads TGCAGTGCTAGTCCCTTCGGATCTGTCTATGGCTACACCTTC. The V and J genes are TRBV20-1 and TRBJ1-2; D is uncertain. The CDR3 covers 14 residues. V was cut by 3 bases and J by 4 bases, with 15 bases left in between. Looked up from germline, CDR1 is DFQATT and CDR2 is SNEGSKA (reference sequence).

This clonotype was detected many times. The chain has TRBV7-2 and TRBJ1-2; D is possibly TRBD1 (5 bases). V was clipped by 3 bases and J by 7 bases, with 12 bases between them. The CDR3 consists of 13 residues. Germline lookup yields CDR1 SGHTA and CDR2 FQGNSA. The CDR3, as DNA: TGTGCCAGCAGCTTTGACAGCAGAGTTGGCTACACCTTC. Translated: CASSFDSRVGYTF.